These 10 T cell receptor beta chains came from one sample sequenced in a study of blood T cells in healthy people across ages. A sample-barcoded 5' primer and a J-beta primer mix were used in a second PCR of about 7 to 11 cycles. One entry per CDR3 protein, called by TCRdb with MiXCR from the 5' RACE reads. This repertoire shows 800,000 or so distinct CDR3 sequences, around 25% found once; its top ten account for approximately 3.7%. The same sample was also used in a study of T cells of mothers and their children.

The sample was blood. These TCRs come from a boy younger than 18 in good health.

This chain uses TRBV7-9 with TRBJ2-7, with 8 bases identical to TRBD1. This CDR3 has 15 residues. CDR1 SEHNR and CDR2 FQNEAQ come from the germline V gene (reference sequence). V was pared by 7 bases and J by 1 base, with 9 bases of the junction left unmatched. The CDR3 loop reads CASIPGGTASYEQYF. The CDR3 nucleotides are TGTGCCAGCATCCCAGGGGGCACGGCTTCCTACGAGCAGTACTTC.

This clonotype was seen more than once but under ten times. The J gene is TRBJ2-4, the V gene TRBV4-3; possibly TRBD1 for D (6 bases). Germline values: CDR1 LGHNA, CDR2 YSLEER. V lost 0 bases to trimming and J lost 9 bases, with 18 bases between them. This CDR3 contains 16 residues. The CDR3 loop is CASSQDWGTLTGIQYF. The CDR3, as DNA: TGCGCCAGCAGCCAAGATTGGGGGACATTAACGGGCATTCAGTACTTC.

This clonotype has more than one count but fewer than ten. The V and J genes are TRBV6-6 and TRBJ1-1; D remains ambiguous. Trimming took off 5 bases at V and 3 bases at J, with 13 bases between the two ends. The CDR3 is made up of 14 amino acids. Germline V gene lookup returns CDR1 MNHNY and CDR2 SVGAGI (reference sequence). CDR3 bases: TGTGCCAGCAGTGCCGTCGGGTCCCACACTGAAGCTTTCTTT. Translated: CASSAVGSHTEAFF.

For this clonotype: A junction end diverges from the germline sequence, so it may reflect a read error. The chain combines TRBV28 with TRBJ2-4, with no clear D. The length of the CDR3 is 15 residues. Germline loops: CDR1 MDHEN, CDR2 SYDVKM. CDR3 amino acids: CASSFAGIAKNIQCF. In nucleotides, the CDR3 is TGTGCCAGCAGCTTCGCAGGTATAGCCAAAAACATTCAGTGCTTC.

This clonotype showed up just a few times. One end of the junction varies from germline; a read error may be responsible. This chain uses TRBV20-1 with TRBJ2-5; possibly TRBD2 for D (5 bases). This CDR3 is built from 15 residues. Germline V gene sequence: CDR1 DFQATT, CDR2 SNEGSKA (reference sequence). The CDR3 DNA reads TGCAGTGCTAGAGATCGTACTAGAAGTAAGGCTGAGCGGTTCTTC. Protein sequence: CSARDRTRSKAERFF.

This clonotype was counted a few times. The genes are TRBV30 and TRBJ1-1; 7 bases are shared with TRBD1. Germline loops: CDR1 GTSNPN, CDR2 SVGIG (reference sequence). The V gene end was trimmed by 5 bases and the J gene end by 0 bases; junction bases not matched to a gene: 0. This CDR3 has 12 amino acids. The CDR3 DNA sequence: TGTGCCTGGCAGGGGGTGAACACTGAAGCTTTCTTT. It is translated as CAWQGVNTEAFF.

The chain uses TRBV7-9 and TRBJ1-1, with 7 nucleotides matching TRBD1. Germline V gives CDR1 SEHNR, CDR2 FQNEAQ (reference sequence). The ends lost 1 base at V and 4 bases at J; junction bases unmatched: 15. The length of the CDR3 is 18 residues. Written as DNA, the CDR3 is TGTGCCAGCAGCTTAGACAGGGGCGAAGGGATGGATTCCACTGAAGCTTTCTTT. This sequence encodes CASSLDRGEGMDSTEAFF.

The chain has TRBV2 and TRBJ1-1; no definite D call. V was shortened by 2 bases and J by 0 bases, with 7 bases between the two germline ends. Looked up from germline, CDR1 is SNHLY and CDR2 is FYNNEI. The CDR3 consists of 14 residues. CDR3 nucleotide sequence: TGTGCCAGCAGTGAAAGAGGTCTGAACACTGAAGCTTTCTTT. This encodes CASSERGLNTEAFF.

The V and J genes are TRBV12-3 or TRBV12-4 and TRBJ2-7; a weak D match, TRBD1 (6 bases). This CDR3 has 11 amino acids. The ends were cut back, 6 bases at V and 9 bases at J, with 12 bases in the middle. CDR3 sequence (DNA): TGTGCCAGCAGCACAGGGTACATGCAGTACTTC. Translation gives CASSTGYMQYF.

The J gene is TRBJ1-4, the V gene TRBV7-2; possibly TRBD1 for D (6 bases). Trimming cost V 3 bases and J 4 bases, with 12 bases left between them. The CDR3 has 15 amino acids. Germline-derived CDR1 and CDR2 are SGHTA and FQGNSA. The CDR3 bases are TGTGCCAGCAGCTTTCGGACAGCGGGTAATGAAAAACTGTTTTTT. Amino acids: CASSFRTAGNEKLFF.